The 10 T cell receptor beta chains below all came from one sample that was sequenced in a study of CD8 T cells in Susac syndrome. The RNA, about 0.5 to 1 ug, was put through reverse transcription using random hexamers. MiXCR, run by TCRdb on the immunoSEQ multiplex PCR reads, gives a single entry per CDR3 protein. Of some 77,000 distinct CDR3 sequences in the sample, around 93% were seen once. The sequenced sample was CD4+ T cells from PBMCs. Every receptor here comes from a human donor with Susac syndrome.

V gene TRBV3-1 combines with J gene TRBJ2-4; 11 bases are shared with TRBD1. CDR1 is LGHDT and CDR2 is YNNKEL in the germline V gene (reference sequence). Trimming removed 5 bases from V and 3 bases from J; junction bases left unmatched: 6. The CDR3 is made up of 16 amino acids. In nucleotides, the CDR3 is TGTGCCAGCAGCGGACCAGGGACAGGGGGCAAAAACATTCAGTACTTC. It yields the protein CASSGPGTGGKNIQYF. Full variable domain (outside the CDR3, taken from reference TRBV3-1 and TRBJ2-4): DTAVSQTPKYLVTQMGNDKSIKCEQNLGHDTMYWYKQDSKKFLKIMFSYNNKELIINETVPNRFSPKSPDKAHLNLHINSLELGDSAVYFCASSGPGTGGKNIQYFGAGTRLSVL.

V is TRBV20-1 and J is TRBJ2-7; TRBD2 matches 14 bases. V lost 7 bases, J lost 5 bases, and 10 bases stayed unmatched. Germline V CDR1 and CDR2: DFQATT, SNEGSKA (reference sequence). The CDR3 contains 15 residues. In DNA, the CDR3 is TGCAGTGTCGCCGGGACTAGCGGGAGCTGGGACGAGCAGTACTTC. Translated: CSVAGTSGSWDEQYF.

CDR3 nucleotides: TGTGCCAGCAGCTTAGATCGGAGTGGGGGTGAGCAGTTCTTC. Translating it yields CASSLDRSGGEQFF. The chain couples TRBV7-9 to TRBJ2-1; D may match TRBD1 or TRBD2 (5 bases each). CDR1 is SEHNR and CDR2 is FQNEAQ in the germline V gene (reference sequence). The CDR3 is made up of 14 amino acids. Trimming took 1 base from V and 9 from J, leaving 13 bases between them.

The rearrangement uses TRBV5-1 and TRBJ2-7, with 7 bases lining up with TRBD1. The V gene's germline CDR1 is SGHRS and CDR2 YFSETQ. The CDR3 extends over 15 amino acids. J lost 3 bases, V lost 1 base, and 7 bases had no gene match. In nucleotides, the CDR3 is TGCGCCAGCAGCTTGCGGGGACAGAAGAGCTACGAGCAGTACTTC. It translates to CASSLRGQKSYEQYF.

The J gene is TRBJ2-5, the V gene TRBV29-1, with a weak D call TRBD2 (6 bases). Germline V gene lookup returns CDR1 SQVTM and CDR2 ANQGSEA. This CDR3 has 15 residues. Trimming removed 5 bases from V and 5 bases from J, with 21 bases in between. The CDR3 coding sequence is TGCAGCGTTCGACCGCTCGGGGGAGGTCGGGAGACCCAGTACTTC. Protein: CSVRPLGGGRETQYF.

This rearrangement joins TRBV6-5 to TRBJ2-2; D unresolved. V was pared by 0 bases and J by 8 bases, with 19 bases between. Germline V lookup: CDR1 MNHEY, CDR2 SVGAGI. The CDR3 has 17 amino acids. The CDR3 loop reads CASSYSNVVGLLGELFF. CDR3 in DNA: TGTGCCAGCAGTTACTCGAACGTTGTCGGGCTTCTGGGGGAGCTGTTTTTT.

The rearrangement links TRBV5-8 to TRBJ2-1; 8 bases match TRBD2. Germline lookup yields CDR1 SGHTS and CDR2 YDEGEE. This CDR3 has 15 amino acids. Trimming at V came to 3 bases and at J to 7 bases, leaving 9 bases not matched to a gene. CDR3 coding DNA: TGTGCCAGCAGCTCGCGACTAGCGACGGGGAATGAGCAGTTCTTC. Translation: CASSSRLATGNEQFF.

This chain joins TRBV11-2 and TRBJ1-3; D may be TRBD1 (5 bases). The germline V and J ends were trimmed by 2 bases and 0 bases, with 11 bases remaining between them. CDR3 length: 16 amino acids. Germline CDR1 reads SGHAT; CDR2 reads FQNNGV. The CDR3 DNA follows: TGTGCCAGCAGCTTACTCGGGGGGTTCTCTGGAAACACCATATATTTT. Translation gives CASSLLGGFSGNTIYF.

The CDR3 loop is CASSAQGGEETQYF. The DNA of the CDR3 is TGCGCCAGCAGCGCCCAGGGTGGGGAAGAGACCCAGTACTTC. The V gene is TRBV5-1, the J gene TRBJ2-5, with a possible D match to TRBD1 (5 bases). Germline CDR1 is SGHRS and CDR2 is YFSETQ. V was shortened by 4 bases and J by 3 bases, with 13 bases between the two germline ends. The CDR3 is made up of 14 amino acids.

This sequence joins TRBV20-1 and TRBJ2-7; D may correspond to TRBD1 or TRBD2 (5 bases each). Germline V gene sequence: CDR1 DFQATT, CDR2 SNEGSKA (reference sequence). This CDR3 has 11 residues. V gave up 6 bases and J gave up 4 bases, with 10 bases separating them. This CDR3 is CSAGDGYEQYF. Written as DNA, the CDR3 is TGCAGTGCCGGGGACGGGTACGAGCAGTACTTC.